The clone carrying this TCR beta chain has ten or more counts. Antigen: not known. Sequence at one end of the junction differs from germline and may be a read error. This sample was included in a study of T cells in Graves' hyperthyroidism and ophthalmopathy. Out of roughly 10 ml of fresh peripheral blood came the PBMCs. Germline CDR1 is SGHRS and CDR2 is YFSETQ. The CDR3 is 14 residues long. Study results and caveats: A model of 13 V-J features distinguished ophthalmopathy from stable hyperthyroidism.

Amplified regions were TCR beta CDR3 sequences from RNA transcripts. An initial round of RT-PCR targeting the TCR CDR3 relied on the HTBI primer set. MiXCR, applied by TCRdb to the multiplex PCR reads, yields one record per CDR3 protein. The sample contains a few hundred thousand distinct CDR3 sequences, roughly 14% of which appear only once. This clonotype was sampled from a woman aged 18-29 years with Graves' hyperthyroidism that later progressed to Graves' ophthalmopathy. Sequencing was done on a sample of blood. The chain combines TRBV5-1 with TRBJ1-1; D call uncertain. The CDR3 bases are TGTGCCAGCAGTTTACGGGGATTGAACACTGAAGCTTTCTTT. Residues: CASSLRGLNTEAFF. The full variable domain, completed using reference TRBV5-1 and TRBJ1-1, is KAGVTQTPRYLIKTRGQQVTLSCSPISGHRSVSWYQQTPGQGLQFLFEYFSETQRNKGNFPGRFSGRQFSNSRSEMNVSTLELGDSALYLCASSLRGLNTEAFFGQGTRLTVV.